These T cell receptor beta chains were read from a single sample in a study of control samples from healthy donors and cancer patients. Repertoires were generated with immunoSEQ multiplex PCR, while TCRdb's copy carries only in-frame clones and drops some. The sample has about 250,000 clones; over 75% are singletons. The sequenced sample consisted of PBMCs. Receptors were obtained from a woman aged 60-70 years with lung cancer. CDR3s include the opening cysteine and the closing phenylalanine or tryptophan. The order of the fields is J gene, D gene, V gene, clone size, CDR3 protein, CDR3 DNA. The D gene is left open where the match is weak. Clone size is shown for a subset of rows, as once, few, many or a class of expanded clone.

>TRBJ1-2|.|TRBV6-1|.
CASSDPRGGYTF
TGTGCCAGCAGTGACCCCAGGGGTGGCTACACCTTC
>TRBJ2-1|.|TRBV3-1/TRBV3-2|.
CASSSGHLYNEQFF
TGTGCCAGCAGCTCTGGACACCTATACAATGAGCAGTTCTTC
>TRBJ1-3|.|TRBV7-2|once
CASSLVGSPGSGNTIYF
TGTGCCAGCAGCTTAGTGGGCAGCCCTGGCTCTGGAAACACCATATATTTT
>TRBJ1-6|.|TRBV7-8|.
CASSPMRGPLHF
TGTGCCAGCAGCCCCATGAGGGGACCCCTCCACTTT
>TRBJ1-4|TRBD1|TRBV19|once
CASSGQGVANEKLFF
TGTGCCAGTAGTGGACAGGGGGTAGCTAATGAAAAACTGTTTTTT
>TRBJ1-1|.|TRBV5-1|.
CASSFSGSMNTEAFF
TGCGCCAGCAGCTTCTCAGGGTCCATGAACACTGAAGCTTTCTTT
>TRBJ2-1|TRBD2|TRBV5-1|.
CASSLAQRGLYNEQFF
TGCGCCAGCAGCTTGGCCCAGCGGGGACTCTACAATGAGCAGTTCTTC
>TRBJ2-3|TRBD2|TRBV7-6|.
CASSSRGGTSTDTQYF
TGTGCCAGCAGCTCCCGGGGGGGGACTAGCACAGATACGCAGTATTTT
>TRBJ2-1|.|TRBV4-1|.
CASSPRQSGYNEQFF
TGCGCCAGCAGCCCCCGGCAAAGCGGTTACAATGAGCAGTTCTTC
>TRBJ1-6|TRBD1|TRBV3-1/TRBV3-2|.
CASSQEGRGSSPLHF
TGTGCCAGCAGCCAAGAGGGCAGGGGGTCTTCACCCCTCCACTTT
>TRBJ2-1|TRBD1|TRBV19|.
CASSTDRGVEDEQFF
TGTGCCAGTAGTACTGACAGGGGCGTCGAGGATGAGCAGTTCTTC
>TRBJ2-7|.|TRBV2|few
CASSLQRYEQYF
TGTGCCAGCAGCCTCCAGCGCTACGAGCAGTACTTC
>TRBJ1-6|.|TRBV3-1/TRBV3-2|.
CASSLGAGLGNSPLHF
TGTGCCAGCAGCCTTGGCGCGGGGCTTGGGAATTCACCCCTCCACTTT
>TRBJ1-2|TRBD1|TRBV9|.
CASSPLDRLNYGYTF
TGTGCCAGCAGCCCTTTGGACAGGCTTAACTATGGCTACACCTTC
>TRBJ1-5|.|TRBV21-1|.
CASSNGAQKGGPQHF
TGTGCCAGCAGCAACGGGGCACAAAAGGGGGGGCCCCAGCATTTT
>TRBJ1-2|.|TRBV7-9|.
CASSPSGVYGYTF
TGTGCCAGCAGCCCGTCAGGAGTCTATGGCTACACCTTC
>TRBJ1-3|.|TRBV18|.
CASSPESWPGGNTIYF
TGTGCCAGCTCACCTGAATCCTGGCCGGGTGGAAACACCATATATTTT
>TRBJ2-7|TRBD1|TRBV9|.
CASSPGTVYEQYF
TGTGCCAGCAGCCCAGGGACAGTCTACGAGCAGTACTTC
>TRBJ1-3|.|TRBV6-5|.
CASSYSGSSGNTIYF
TGTGCCAGCAGTTACTCGGGTTCATCTGGAAACACCATATATTTT
>TRBJ1-5|.|TRBV6-5|.
CASCPSGGSNQPQHF
TGTGCCAGCTGTCCCTCGGGAGGGAGCAATCAGCCCCAGCATTTT
>TRBJ2-7|TRBD1|TRBV6-6|.
CASSPPPGQGSEQYF
TGTGCCAGCAGTCCCCCCCCGGGACAGGGTAGTGAGCAGTACTTC
>TRBJ1-2|TRBD1|TRBV7-9|.
CASRDNRGGGYTF
TGTGCCAGCAGGGATAACAGGGGCGGGGGCTACACCTTC
>TRBJ1-2|TRBD1|TRBV5-4|.
CASLDRDRGLVGYTF
TGTGCCAGCCTAGACCGGGACAGGGGGCTGGTAGGCTACACCTTC
>TRBJ1-1|.|TRBV5-1|.
CASSLTGTNTEAFF
TGCGCCAGCAGCTTGACAGGGACGAACACTGAAGCTTTCTTT
>TRBJ1-3|.|TRBV5-6|.
CASSTQSSGNTIYF
TGTGCCAGCAGCACACAGAGCTCTGGAAACACCATATATTTT
>TRBJ1-3|.|TRBV5-4|.
CASSPTGPGSGNTIYF
TGTGCCAGCAGCCCGACAGGACCTGGCTCTGGAAACACCATATATTTT
>TRBJ1-6|.|TRBV6-5|.
CASRRNGADNSPLHF
TGTGCCAGCAGGCGGAACGGGGCCGATAATTCACCCCTCCACTTT
>TRBJ1-5|.|TRBV3-1/TRBV3-2|.
CASSQGVGVSQPQHF
TGTGCCAGCAGCCAAGGTGTGGGGGTGAGTCAGCCCCAGCATTTT
>TRBJ1-6|.|TRBV23-1|.
CASSQHPPSGPCYNSPLHF
TGCGCCAGCAGTCAACACCCTCCTTCCGGGCCCTGCTATAATTCACCCCTCCACTTT
>TRBJ2-7|TRBD1|TRBV12-3/TRBV12-4|.
CASNRGDEQYF
TGTGCCAGCAACAGGGGCGACGAGCAGTACTTC
>TRBJ2-3|TRBD2|TRBV3-1/TRBV3-2|.
CASSQASGGADTQYF
TGTGCCAGCAGCCAAGCTAGCGGGGGGGCCGATACGCAGTATTTT
>TRBJ2-2|.|TRBV7-9|.
CASSLLRESGELFF
TGTGCCAGCAGCTTGTTAAGGGAGTCCGGGGAGCTGTTTTTT
>TRBJ2-5|.|TRBV3-1/TRBV3-2|.
CASSDFTGGAQYF
TGTGCCAGCAGCGACTTTACCGGGGGAGCCCAGTACTTC
>TRBJ2-7|.|TRBV21-1|.
CASSKVGVSYEQYF
TGTGCCAGCAGCAAAGTTGGAGTTTCCTACGAGCAGTACTTC
>TRBJ1-2|TRBD1|TRBV29-1|.
CSVSTSGTGRGYTF
TGCAGCGTGTCGACCTCCGGGACAGGGCGAGGCTACACCTTC
>TRBJ1-6|.|TRBV5-5|.
CASSLLGAGSPLHF
TGTGCCAGCAGCTTGTTGGGGGCAGGTTCACCCCTCCACTTT
>TRBJ1-3|TRBD1|TRBV5-6|.
CASLHRGYGNTIYF
TGTGCCAGTCTACACAGGGGGTATGGAAACACCATATATTTT
>TRBJ2-2|.|TRBV24-1|.
CATEGSKANTGELFF
TGTGCCACCGAGGGGTCCAAGGCGAACACCGGGGAGCTGTTTTTT
>TRBJ2-7|.|TRBV9|.
CASSVGRGPAYEQYF
TGTGCCAGCAGCGTGGGTCGGGGGCCGGCCTACGAGCAGTACTTC
>TRBJ2-1|TRBD2|TRBV5-6|.
CASSLSSGGRSYNEQFF
TGTGCCAGCAGCTTGTCTAGCGGGGGCAGATCCTACAATGAGCAGTTCTTC
>TRBJ1-1|TRBD1|TRBV27|.
CASGAAGGTEAFF
TGTGCCAGCGGGGCGGCAGGGGGGACTGAAGCTTTCTTT
>TRBJ1-4|.|TRBV4-2|.
CASSQVTDNEKLFF
TGTGCCAGCAGCCAAGTGACAGATAATGAAAAACTGTTTTTT
>TRBJ1-2|.|TRBV11-2|.
CASSLEGATNYGYTF
TGTGCCAGCAGCTTAGAAGGGGCCACAAACTATGGCTACACCTTC
>TRBJ2-1|TRBD2|TRBV7-3|.
CASRSSSGARGINEQFF
TGTGCCAGCAGATCTTCAAGCGGGGCGCGGGGGATCAATGAGCAGTTCTTC
>TRBJ2-7|TRBD2|TRBV2|.
CASRLAGAGEQYF
TGTGCCAGCAGACTAGCGGGAGCTGGCGAGCAGTACTTC
>TRBJ1-2|.|TRBV28|.
CASHRTAGYTF
TGTGCCAGCCATCGGACTGCTGGCTACACCTTC
>TRBJ2-7|.|TRBV5-4|.
CASSSATGRAYEQYF
TGTGCCAGCAGTTCAGCCACAGGGCGCGCCTACGAGCAGTACTTC